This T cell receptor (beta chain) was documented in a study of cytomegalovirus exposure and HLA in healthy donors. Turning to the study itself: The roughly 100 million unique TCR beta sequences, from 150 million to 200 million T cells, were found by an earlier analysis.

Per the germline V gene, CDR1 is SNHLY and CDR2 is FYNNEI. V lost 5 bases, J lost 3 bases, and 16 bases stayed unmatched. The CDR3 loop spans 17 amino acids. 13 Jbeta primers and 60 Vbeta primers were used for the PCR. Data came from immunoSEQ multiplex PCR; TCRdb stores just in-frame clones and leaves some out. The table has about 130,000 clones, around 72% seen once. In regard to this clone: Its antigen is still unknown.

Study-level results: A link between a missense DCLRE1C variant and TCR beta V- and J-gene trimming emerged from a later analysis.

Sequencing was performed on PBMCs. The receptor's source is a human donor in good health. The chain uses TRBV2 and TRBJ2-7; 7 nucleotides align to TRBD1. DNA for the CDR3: TGTGCCAGCAGTTCCGACCTCTACAGGGGACATAACTACGAGCAGTACTTC. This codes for CASSSDLYRGHNYEQYF.